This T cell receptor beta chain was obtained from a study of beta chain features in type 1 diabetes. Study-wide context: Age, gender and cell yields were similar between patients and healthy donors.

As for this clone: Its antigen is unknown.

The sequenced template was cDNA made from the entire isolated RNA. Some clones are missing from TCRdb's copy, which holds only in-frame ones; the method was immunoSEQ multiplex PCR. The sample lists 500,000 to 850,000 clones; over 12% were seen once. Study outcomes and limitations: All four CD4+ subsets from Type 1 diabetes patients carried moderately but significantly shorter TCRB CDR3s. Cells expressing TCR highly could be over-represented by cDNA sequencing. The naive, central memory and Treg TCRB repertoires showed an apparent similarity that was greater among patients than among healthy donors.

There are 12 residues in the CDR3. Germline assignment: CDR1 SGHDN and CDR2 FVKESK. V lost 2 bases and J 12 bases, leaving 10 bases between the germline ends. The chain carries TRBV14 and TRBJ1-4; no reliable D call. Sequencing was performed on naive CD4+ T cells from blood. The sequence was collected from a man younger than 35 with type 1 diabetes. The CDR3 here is CASSQSTTELFF. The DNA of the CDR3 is TGTGCCAGCAGCCAATCGACGACCGAACTGTTTTTT. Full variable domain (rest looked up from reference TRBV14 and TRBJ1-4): EAGVTQFPSHSVIEKGQTVTLRCDPISGHDNLYWYRRVMGKEIKFLLHFVKESKQDESGMPNNRFLAERTGGTYSTLKVQPAELEDSGVYFCASSQSTTELFFGSGTQLSVL.